This T cell receptor beta chain was sequenced during a study of cytomegalovirus exposure and HLA in healthy donors. About the research overall: Researchers found that about 84% of just under 400 genotyped donors fell within the Caucasian-associated ancestry cluster.

The study ran its PCR with 60 Vbeta and 13 Jbeta primers. Assay: immunoSEQ multiplex PCR; the TCRdb copy retains only in-frame clones and omits some. In the table there are 75,000 to 100,000 clones, roughly 74% of which are singletons. Remarks on this clone: Antigen specificity is unknown. A read error may produce the germline difference seen at one junction end.

Study findings and constraints: In an earlier analysis, about 87% or about 30%: the productive usage of most TCR beta V segments. A missense variant in DCLRE1C was later tied to TCR beta V- and J-gene trimming. Some V segments, including TRBV6-2 and TRBV6-3, were excluded as indistinguishable.

In germline, CDR1 is LGHNA, CDR2 YNFKEQ. The CDR3 length is 16 residues. The clonotype comes from a woman aged 70-85 years in good health and CMV-seropositive. The source material was PBMCs. The chain combines TRBV4-2 with TRBJ1-1; the D gene is possibly TRBD1 (6 bases). The CDR3 spells CASSTYREPMNSEAFF. CDR3 DNA: TGTGCCAGCAGCACCTACAGGGAGCCCATGAACAGTGAAGCTTTCTTT.